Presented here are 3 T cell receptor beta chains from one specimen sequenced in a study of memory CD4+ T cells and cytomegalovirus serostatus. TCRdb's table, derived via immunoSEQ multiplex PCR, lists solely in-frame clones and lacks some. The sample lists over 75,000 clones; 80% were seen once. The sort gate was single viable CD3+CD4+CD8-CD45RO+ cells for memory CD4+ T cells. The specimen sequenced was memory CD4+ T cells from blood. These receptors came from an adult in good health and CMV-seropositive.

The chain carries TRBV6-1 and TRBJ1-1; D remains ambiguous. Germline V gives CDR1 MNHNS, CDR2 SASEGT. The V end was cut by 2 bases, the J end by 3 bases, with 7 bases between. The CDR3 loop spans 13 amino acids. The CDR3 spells CASSEFRDTEAFF. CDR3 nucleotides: TGTGCCAGCAGTGAATTTCGGGACACTGAAGCTTTCTTT.

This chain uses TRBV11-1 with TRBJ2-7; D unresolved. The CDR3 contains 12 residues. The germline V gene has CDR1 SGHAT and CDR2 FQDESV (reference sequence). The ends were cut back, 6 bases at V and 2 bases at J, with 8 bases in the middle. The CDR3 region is CASRKWPYEQYF. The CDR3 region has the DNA TGTGCCAGCAGGAAATGGCCCTACGAGCAGTACTTC.

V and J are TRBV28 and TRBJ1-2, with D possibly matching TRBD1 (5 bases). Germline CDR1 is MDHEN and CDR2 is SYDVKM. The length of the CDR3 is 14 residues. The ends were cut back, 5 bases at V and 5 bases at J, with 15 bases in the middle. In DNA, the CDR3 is TGTGCCAGCAGTCCTCGGGACGTCGAATATGGCTACACCTTC. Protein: CASSPRDVEYGYTF.